One sample yielded the 19 T cell receptor beta chains listed below, sequenced in a study of T cells in Graves' hyperthyroidism and ophthalmopathy. Amplification of TCR beta CDR3 regions used RNA as the template. The primer set for the first-round RT-PCR of the TCR CDR3 was HTBI. TCRdb analysed the multiplex PCR reads with MiXCR anew, one entry per CDR3 protein. This sample has a few hundred thousand distinct CDR3 sequences, with around a sixth found just once. Sequencing used blood. Every receptor here comes from a woman in her twenties or thirties with Graves' hyperthyroidism.

This clonotype was recorded many times. The rearrangement uses TRBV12-3 or TRBV12-4 and TRBJ1-2; weak D call: TRBD1 (6 bases). CDR3 length equals 15 residues. V lost 5 bases and J 0 bases, leaving 13 bases between the germline ends. The CDR3 here is CASSLDSATNYGYTF. DNA for the CDR3: TGTGCCAGCAGTCTGGACAGTGCTACTAACTATGGCTACACCTTC.

V is TRBV20-1 and J is TRBJ2-7; D is tentatively TRBD1 or TRBD2 (6 bases each). The V gene lost 6 bases and the J gene lost 3 bases, with 15 bases spanning the gap. This CDR3 comprises 13 residues. The germline V gene has CDR1 DFQATT and CDR2 SNEGSKA (reference sequence). CDR3: CSANEGGIYEQYF. CDR3 nucleotide sequence: TGCAGTGCCAATGAAGGGGGGATCTACGAGCAGTACTTC.

This clonotype was picked up many times. The genes are TRBV20-1 and TRBJ1-2, with unresolved D. The length of the CDR3 is 14 residues. Germline values: CDR1 DFQATT, CDR2 SNEGSKA (reference sequence). The V end lost 4 bases, the J end lost 0 bases, and 12 bases lay between the germline ends. CDR3 amino acids: CSAKVAATNYGYTF. The CDR3 bases are TGCAGTGCTAAGGTGGCAGCCACTAACTATGGCTACACCTTC.

This clonotype was counted between two and nine times. The gene calls are TRBV6-1 and TRBJ2-7, with 9 nucleotides matching TRBD1. The CDR3 is 14 residues long. The J segment lost 5 bases and the V segment lost 7 bases, leaving 9 bases of the junction unmatched. Germline loops: CDR1 MNHNS, CDR2 SASEGT. CDR3 loop: CASTTGTGFDEQYF. In DNA, the CDR3 is TGTGCCAGCACTACTGGGACAGGGTTCGACGAGCAGTACTTC.

This clonotype has only a few counts. The genes are TRBV19 and TRBJ2-1, with 11 bases fitting TRBD2. With 10 bases clipped from V and 7 bases from J, the junction kept 24 bases outside the gene matches. The CDR3 covers 19 residues. From germline, CDR1 is LNHDA and CDR2 SQIVND (reference sequence). Written as DNA, the CDR3 is TGTGCCAATAAACCCCACCGCTTAGCGGGAGGGCCGTATGGGAATGAGCAGTTCTTC. Its protein is CANKPHRLAGGPYGNEQFF.

The V call is TRBV29-1, the J call TRBJ1-2, with D possibly being TRBD1 (6 bases). The CDR3 has 16 residues. Germline V gene data show CDR1 as SQVTM and CDR2 as ANQGSEA. The germline V and J ends were trimmed by 6 bases and 2 bases, with 22 bases remaining between them. DNA for the CDR3: TGCAGCGTGATGGTGGTAGTAGGTACAGGGAACTATGGCTACACCTTC. This sequence encodes CSVMVVVGTGNYGYTF.

This clonotype was counted at least ten times. The rearrangement joins TRBV20-1 to TRBJ2-7; no firm D call. V dropped 6 bases and J dropped 2 bases, with 11 bases sitting between them. Germline CDR1 is DFQATT and CDR2 is SNEGSKA (reference sequence). The CDR3 consists of 12 residues. The CDR3 DNA sequence: TGCAGTGCCCCCGGCCTTGCCTACGAGCAGTACTTC. Its translation is CSAPGLAYEQYF.

This clonotype was picked up many times. V and J are TRBV11-2 and TRBJ2-3; TRBD2 matches 9 bases. In germline, CDR1 is SGHAT, CDR2 FQNNGV. The J segment lost 0 bases and the V segment lost 3 bases, leaving 7 bases of the junction unmatched. The CDR3 totals 17 residues. CDR3: CASSFSLAGFSTDTQYF. The CDR3 DNA reads as TGTGCCAGCAGCTTCTCACTAGCGGGCTTTAGCACAGATACGCAGTATTTT. The full variable domain, its missing parts supplied by reference TRBV11-2 and TRBJ2-3, is EAGVAQSPRYKIIEKRQSVAFWCNPISGHATLYWYQQILGQGPKLLIQFQNNGVVDDSQLPKDRFSAERLKGVDSTLKIQPAKLEDSAVYLCASSFSLAGFSTDTQYFGPGTRLTVL.

This clonotype was recorded many times. V usage is TRBV29-1 and J usage is TRBJ2-7, with a weak D call TRBD1 (6 bases). CDR3 size: 17 residues. V lost 2 bases to trimming and J lost 0 bases, with 20 bases between them. Germline lookup yields CDR1 SQVTM and CDR2 ANQGSEA. As DNA, the CDR3 is TGCAGCGTTGAAAGATGGGACCGGGACACATTCTCCTACGAGCAGTACTTC. Translation gives CSVERWDRDTFSYEQYF.

This clonotype has ten or more counts. V usage is TRBV20-1 and J usage is TRBJ2-5; weak D call: TRBD2 (7 bases). Per the germline V gene, CDR1 is DFQATT and CDR2 is SNEGSKA (reference sequence). The length of the CDR3 is 15 residues. V lost 0 bases and J lost 1, with 12 bases in between. CDR3 in DNA: TGCAGTGCTAGAGATCACGGGGGGCTCCAAGAGACCCAGTACTTC. This codes for CSARDHGGLQETQYF.

The V and J genes are TRBV7-9 and TRBJ2-1; D is perhaps TRBD2 (6 bases). V lost 2 bases to trimming and J lost 3 bases, with 14 bases between them. Germline loops: CDR1 SEHNR, CDR2 FQNEAQ (reference sequence). This CDR3 comprises 16 residues. The chain's CDR3 is CASSLPLAGFYNEQFF. As DNA, the CDR3 is TGTGCCAGCAGCTTACCCCTTGCGGGATTCTACAATGAGCAGTTCTTC.

This clonotype was counted a few times. V is TRBV14 and J is TRBJ1-1; tentative D call: TRBD1 (6 bases). The ends were cut back, 2 bases at V and 3 bases at J, with 10 bases in the middle. The CDR3 is 14 amino acids. Looked up from germline, CDR1 is SGHDN and CDR2 is FVKESK. The CDR3 reads CASSQNREHTEAFF. Here the CDR3 DNA reads TGTGCCAGCAGCCAAAACAGGGAGCACACTGAAGCTTTCTTT.

The gene calls are TRBV5-6 and TRBJ2-7, with TRBD2 identical over 9 bases. Trimming removed 0 bases from V and 2 bases from J; junction bases left unmatched: 6. Germline V lookup: CDR1 SGHDT, CDR2 YYEEEE. The CDR3 length is 16 residues. The DNA of the CDR3 is TGTGCCAGCAGCTTGGAGGCTAGCGGGAATACCTACGAGCAGTACTTC. Its protein is CASSLEASGNTYEQYF.

The gene calls are TRBV10-3 and TRBJ2-1; no clear D gene. CDR3 length: 12 residues. The germline V gene encodes CDR1 ENHRY and CDR2 SYGVKD. The ends were cut back, 8 bases at V and 9 bases at J, with 14 bases in the middle. The CDR3 DNA follows: TGTGCCATCGGTTTTGCTGGCCGTGAGCAGTTCTTC. Residues: CAIGFAGREQFF.

The table lists this clonotype with many counts. The chain recombines TRBV28 with TRBJ2-7; D is ambiguous. The V end was cut by 2 bases, the J end by 5 bases, with 16 bases between. The germline CDR1 and CDR2 sequences are MDHEN and SYDVKM. CDR3 length: 15 amino acids. This CDR3 is CASSLEVGRSDEQYF. DNA for the CDR3: TGTGCCAGCAGTTTAGAGGTGGGCAGGTCCGACGAGCAGTACTTC.

Only a few counts were recorded for this clonotype. The V gene is TRBV5-1, the J gene TRBJ2-2, with 9 bases fitting TRBD2. Germline trimming cut 2 bases from V and 3 bases from J; bases unmatched to any gene: 2. CDR3 length: 15 amino acids. Germline CDR1 is SGHRS and CDR2 is YFSETQ. CDR3 amino acids: CASSFRLADTGELFF. CDR3 nucleotides: TGCGCCAGCAGCTTTAGACTAGCGGACACCGGGGAGCTGTTTTTT.

This clonotype was counted ten times or more. The V gene is TRBV18, the J gene TRBJ1-1; unclear D gene. V was clipped by 3 bases and J by 1 base, with 6 bases between them. The CDR3 extends over 13 amino acids. CDR1 KGHSH and CDR2 LQKENI come from the germline V gene. The CDR3 reads CASSPITNTEAFF. CDR3 coding DNA: TGTGCCAGCTCACCGATCACGAACACTGAAGCTTTCTTT.

This clonotype showed up many times. The genes are TRBV20-1 and TRBJ2-1, with 7 nucleotides matching TRBD1. This CDR3 comprises 13 residues. Germline V gene sequence: CDR1 DFQATT, CDR2 SNEGSKA (reference sequence). Trimming at V came to 4 bases and at J to 3 bases, leaving 3 bases not matched to a gene. CDR3 in DNA: TGCAGTGCTAAGAGGGACAGCTACAATGAGCAGTTCTTC. This encodes CSAKRDSYNEQFF.

There are many counts of this clonotype. The gene calls are TRBV7-9 and TRBJ2-7; a possible D gene is TRBD2 (7 bases). Germline loops: CDR1 SEHNR, CDR2 FQNEAQ (reference sequence). The CDR3 sequence is 13 residues long. V was shortened by 5 bases and J by 9 bases, with 17 bases between the two germline ends. The DNA for the CDR3 is TGTGCCAGCAGCCCCGGGGGCGGGAGTGCGCAGTACTTC. It translates to CASSPGGGSAQYF.